A single sample gave rise to the 8 T cell receptor beta chains below, sequenced in a study of cytomegalovirus exposure and HLA in healthy donors (dated by TCRdb to about 2017). The method behind the library was the immunoSEQ multiplex PCR assay. For the multiplex PCR, a mixture combining 60 forward primers for TCR Vbeta segments and 13 reverse primers for TCR Jbeta segments was used. TCRdb stores this immuneACCESS table with in-frame sequences only. Part of the clones is absent; in the studies checked, under half of the shortfall reflects unresolved V genes, and no reason is known for the rest. The sample yields fewer than 150,000 clones; less than 85% were counted once. The top ten constitute approximately 6.2% of the sample. Sequencing used PBMCs. All receptors come from a middle-aged man in good health and CMV-seropositive.

The CDR3 reads CASSPGVSTDTQYF. For the CDR3, the DNA is TGTGCCAGCAGCCCAGGTGTTAGCACAGATACGCAGTATTTT. V gene TRBV7-2 combines with J gene TRBJ2-3; D not certain. Trimming stripped 5 bases from V and 0 bases from J, with 9 bases between. The CDR3 loop spans 14 amino acids. Germline V gene data show CDR1 as SGHTA and CDR2 as FQGNSA.

The V gene is TRBV27, the J gene TRBJ1-3; D call uncertain. Trimming left V 6 bases short and J 8 bases short, with 14 bases between. CDR3 size: 13 residues. Germline CDR1 is MNHEY and CDR2 is SMNVEV (reference sequence). CDR3 sequence: CASRRIDSDTIYF. The DNA of the CDR3 is TGTGCCAGCAGGCGAATCGACTCGGACACCATATATTTT.

V gene TRBV7-3 combines with J gene TRBJ2-1, with 13 bases lining up with TRBD2. Germline V lookup: CDR1 SGHTA, CDR2 FQGTGA. This CDR3 contains 16 residues. Trimming cost V 5 bases and J 8 bases; bases outside gene matches: 9. In DNA, the CDR3 is TGTGCCAGCAGCCAGGATGGGACTAGCGGGGCCCATGAGCAGTTCTTC. It encodes CASSQDGTSGAHEQFF.

The rearrangement joins TRBV5-6 to TRBJ2-7; 8 bases are shared with TRBD1. V lost 0 bases, J lost 6 bases, and 8 bases stayed unmatched. CDR3 size: 15 residues. Per germline, CDR1 SGHDT and CDR2 YYEEEE. The CDR3 loop reads CASSLAGTGGGEQYF. The CDR3 nucleotides read TGTGCCAGCAGCTTGGCCGGAACAGGGGGTGGCGAGCAGTACTTC. Complete variable domain (other parts from reference TRBV5-6 and TRBJ2-7): DAGVTQSPTHLIKTRGQQVTLRCSPKSGHDTVSWYQQALGQGPQFIFQYYEEEERQRGNFPDRFSGHQFPNYSSELNVNALLLGDSALYLCASSLAGTGGGEQYFGPGTRLTVT.

This chain uses TRBV5-6 with TRBJ2-7, with TRBD2 matching over 8 bases. Trimming cost V 4 bases and J 1 base; bases outside gene matches: 1. Germline assignment: CDR1 SGHDT and CDR2 YYEEEE. This CDR3 has 13 residues. CDR3 DNA: TGTGCCAGCAGCCGGGGGGGGTCCTACGAGCAGTACTTC. Its protein is CASSRGGSYEQYF.

The CDR3 here is CASSQADRGAKQPQHF. The CDR3 nucleotides read TGTGCCAGCAGCCAAGCCGACAGGGGGGCGAAACAGCCCCAGCATTTT. The chain carries TRBV4-2 and TRBJ1-5, with 9 bases fitting TRBD1. Germline loops: CDR1 LGHNA, CDR2 YNFKEQ. The CDR3 runs to 16 residues. Unmatched junction bases numbered 8, after V lost 1 base and J lost 7 bases.

The chain employs TRBV2 and TRBJ2-7; tentative D call: TRBD1 (6 bases). CDR1 and CDR2 (germline): SNHLY, FYNNEI. This CDR3 region has 14 residues. Trimming removed 2 bases at V and 3 bases at J, with 11 bases between. CDR3 residues: CASSERGYRYEQYF. The CDR3 coding sequence is TGTGCCAGCAGTGAAAGGGGGTACCGCTACGAGCAGTACTTC.

The table lists this clone with a few counts. The genes are TRBV6-4 and TRBJ1-6, with unresolved D. Germline CDR1 reads MRHNA; CDR2 reads SNTAGT. The CDR3 spans 13 residues. V was cut by 3 bases and J by 7 bases, with 7 bases left in between. In nucleotides, the CDR3 is TGTGCCAGCAGTGAACAGCCAAATTCACCCCTCCACTTT. This gives the protein CASSEQPNSPLHF.